These T cell receptor beta chains were read from a single sample in a study of cytomegalovirus exposure and HLA in healthy donors. Clones were sequenced by immunoSEQ multiplex PCR, and TCRdb holds only the in-frame ones, with some missing. Altogether about 360,000 clones are present, about nine tenths being singletons, with the ten largest covering 0.83%. The source material was PBMCs. These receptors were taken from a woman aged 18-35 years in good health and CMV-seronegative. CDR3s include the opening cysteine and the closing phenylalanine or tryptophan. Clone size is given for some rows only: seen once, a few or many times, or a class if the clone is expanded.

CDR3 protein: CASSVGIVDRGNEQYF
V gene: TRBV9
clone size: NA
CDR3 length: 16
J gene: TRBJ2-7

CDR3 protein: CASSFRQASEQYF
V gene: TRBV5-1
clone size: once
CDR3 length: 13
J gene: TRBJ2-7

CDR3 protein: CASRSQARRNYYEQYF
V gene: TRBV28
clone size: NA
CDR3 length: 16
J gene: TRBJ2-7

CDR3 protein: CASSISGSYEQYF
V gene: TRBV19
clone size: NA
CDR3 length: 13
J gene: TRBJ2-7

CDR3 protein: CASSTPPGELFF
V gene: TRBV9
clone size: NA
CDR3 length: 12
J gene: TRBJ1-4

CDR3 protein: CASIDGQGALSQPQHF
V gene: TRBV19
clone size: NA
CDR3 length: 16
J gene: TRBJ1-5

CDR3 protein: CASSLVGGQGVYEQYF
V gene: TRBV27
clone size: NA
CDR3 length: 16
J gene: TRBJ2-7

CDR3 protein: CASSWGLAGGTDTQYF
V gene: TRBV5-1
clone size: NA
CDR3 length: 16
J gene: TRBJ2-3

CDR3 protein: CASSLALGTEITDTQYF
V gene: TRBV5-6
clone size: once
CDR3 length: 17
J gene: TRBJ2-3

CDR3 protein: CASSALTGGNQPQHF
V gene: TRBV6-1
clone size: NA
CDR3 length: 15
J gene: TRBJ1-5

CDR3 protein: CASSPRTGGIPQSSYNEQFF
V gene: TRBV18
clone size: NA
CDR3 length: 20
J gene: TRBJ2-1

CDR3 protein: CASRTVSGGETQYF
V gene: TRBV6-1
clone size: NA
CDR3 length: 14
J gene: TRBJ2-5

CDR3 protein: CSASNPYEQYF
V gene: TRBV20-1
clone size: NA
CDR3 length: 11
J gene: TRBJ2-7

CDR3 protein: CASSLSTMNTEAFF
V gene: TRBV5-1
clone size: once
CDR3 length: 14
J gene: TRBJ1-1

CDR3 protein: CASSLEPGDEQFF
V gene: TRBV7-9
clone size: NA
CDR3 length: 13
J gene: TRBJ2-1

CDR3 protein: CASSLDAGQETQYF
V gene: TRBV7-9
clone size: NA
CDR3 length: 14
J gene: TRBJ2-5

CDR3 protein: CASSLWLGGGTEAFF
V gene: TRBV5-1
clone size: NA
CDR3 length: 15
J gene: TRBJ1-1

CDR3 protein: CASSLRLADANEQFF
V gene: TRBV27
clone size: NA
CDR3 length: 15
J gene: TRBJ2-1

CDR3 protein: CASSQDRPGSRPPIIYYEQYF
V gene: TRBV14
clone size: NA
CDR3 length: 21
J gene: TRBJ2-7

CDR3 protein: CASSKGPGANYGYTF
V gene: TRBV21-1
clone size: NA
CDR3 length: 15
J gene: TRBJ1-2

CDR3 protein: CASGGGPEQFF
V gene: TRBV19
clone size: NA
CDR3 length: 11
J gene: TRBJ2-1

CDR3 protein: CSVSITEYEQYF
V gene: TRBV29-1
clone size: NA
CDR3 length: 12
J gene: TRBJ2-7

CDR3 protein: CASSFYSGRFYEQYF
V gene: TRBV27
clone size: NA
CDR3 length: 15
J gene: TRBJ2-7

CDR3 protein: CAWRPHSSGANVLTF
V gene: TRBV30
clone size: NA
CDR3 length: 15
J gene: TRBJ2-6

CDR3 protein: CASSLGAGWGKVPEFF
V gene: TRBV5-5
clone size: NA
CDR3 length: 16
J gene: TRBJ1-2

CDR3 protein: CASSLPTGGWTEAFF
V gene: TRBV28
clone size: once
CDR3 length: 15
J gene: TRBJ1-1

CDR3 protein: CASSLTQTRGDTQYF
V gene: TRBV11-3
clone size: many
CDR3 length: 15
J gene: TRBJ2-3

CDR3 protein: CAWSVQGANVLTF
V gene: TRBV30
clone size: NA
CDR3 length: 13
J gene: TRBJ2-6

CDR3 protein: CASNTGGIYEQYF
V gene: TRBV11-2
clone size: few
CDR3 length: 13
J gene: TRBJ2-7

CDR3 protein: CASSSTQGLLHNEQFF
V gene: TRBV7-9
clone size: NA
CDR3 length: 16
J gene: TRBJ2-1

CDR3 protein: CASRPDSSYEQYF
V gene: TRBV5-4
clone size: NA
CDR3 length: 13
J gene: TRBJ2-7

CDR3 protein: CASSYASGQGGAEAFF
V gene: TRBV6-5
clone size: NA
CDR3 length: 16
J gene: TRBJ1-1

CDR3 protein: CASSPQTASNTGELFF
V gene: TRBV18
clone size: once
CDR3 length: 16
J gene: TRBJ2-2

CDR3 protein: CASSYDAGGRTEAFF
V gene: TRBV6-5
clone size: NA
CDR3 length: 15
J gene: TRBJ1-1

CDR3 protein: CASSLGGVRETQYF
V gene: TRBV5-1
clone size: once
CDR3 length: 14
J gene: TRBJ2-5

CDR3 protein: CASSVGGAGEQYF
V gene: TRBV9
clone size: NA
CDR3 length: 13
J gene: TRBJ2-7

CDR3 protein: CASRVRETQYF
V gene: TRBV6-5
clone size: NA
CDR3 length: 11
J gene: TRBJ2-5

CDR3 protein: CASSLDYSGANVLTF
V gene: TRBV6-5
clone size: NA
CDR3 length: 15
J gene: TRBJ2-6

CDR3 protein: CASSAIDWAEGIEQYF
V gene: TRBV10-2
clone size: NA
CDR3 length: 16
J gene: TRBJ2-7

CDR3 protein: CASSPGGGTNEKLFF
V gene: TRBV18
clone size: NA
CDR3 length: 15
J gene: TRBJ1-4

CDR3 protein: CASSQRQGGNQPQHF
V gene: TRBV4-1
clone size: NA
CDR3 length: 15
J gene: TRBJ1-5

CDR3 protein: CASRIRGAPYEQYF
V gene: TRBV5-4
clone size: NA
CDR3 length: 14
J gene: TRBJ2-7

CDR3 protein: CASRGTTQETQYF
V gene: TRBV4-1
clone size: NA
CDR3 length: 13
J gene: TRBJ2-5

CDR3 protein: CASSSGLVTYNEQFF
V gene: TRBV11-1
clone size: NA
CDR3 length: 15
J gene: TRBJ2-1

CDR3 protein: CASSPRGLYEQYF
V gene: TRBV5-8
clone size: NA
CDR3 length: 13
J gene: TRBJ2-7

CDR3 protein: CASKDRGGQETQYF
V gene: TRBV2
clone size: NA
CDR3 length: 14
J gene: TRBJ2-5

CDR3 protein: CASSDLGKETQYF
V gene: TRBV10-1
clone size: once
CDR3 length: 13
J gene: TRBJ2-5

CDR3 protein: CASSRGTTPYEQYF
V gene: TRBV6-6
clone size: NA
CDR3 length: 14
J gene: TRBJ2-7

CDR3 protein: CASSISGASYNEQFF
V gene: TRBV10-1
clone size: NA
CDR3 length: 15
J gene: TRBJ2-1

CDR3 protein: CASSHLEAGAHEQYF
V gene: TRBV18
clone size: NA
CDR3 length: 15
J gene: TRBJ2-7

CDR3 protein: CASSLGQSEPQHF
V gene: TRBV7-9
clone size: NA
CDR3 length: 13
J gene: TRBJ1-5

CDR3 protein: CASRDSRDEKLFF
V gene: TRBV5-1
clone size: NA
CDR3 length: 13
J gene: TRBJ1-4

CDR3 protein: CASSEARKGGLMGYGYTF
V gene: TRBV6-1
clone size: NA
CDR3 length: 18
J gene: TRBJ1-2

CDR3 protein: CAISARDYTGELFF
V gene: TRBV10-3
clone size: many
CDR3 length: 14
J gene: TRBJ2-2